A single count supports the clone carrying this T cell receptor (beta chain). This sample is part of a study of blood T cell repertoires in COVID-19. Whole-study context: From the United States, Italy and Spain came samples of acute and convalescent COVID-19.

V gave up 4 bases and J gave up 6 bases, with 8 bases separating them. This CDR3 is 12 amino acids long. Per germline, CDR1 SNHLY and CDR2 FYNNEI. This table comes from immunoSEQ multiplex PCR, and its TCRdb copy is limited to in-frame clones, with some not included. The table lists just under 40,000 clones, over 80% of them singletons, with about 24% in the top ten. The sample taken for sequencing was peripheral blood. This clonotype originated in a man over 45 with active or convalescent COVID-19. The chain couples TRBV2 to TRBJ2-3; D is perhaps TRBD1 (5 bases). The CDR3: CASSAYRDTQYF. The CDR3 region has the DNA TGTGCCAGCAGTGCCTACAGGGATACGCAGTATTTT.